This T cell receptor beta chain stems from a study of blood T cells in healthy people across ages. For the second PCR, which ran for roughly 6 to 11 cycles, a sample-barcoded 5' primer and a J-beta primer mix were used. Each CDR3 protein gets one entry after TCRdb re-called the 5' RACE reads with MiXCR. Of roughly 680,000 distinct CDR3 sequences in the sample, roughly 49% are singletons; the top ten hold 30% to 40%. Germline V gives CDR1 KGHSH, CDR2 LQKENI. Trimming stripped 1 base from V and 12 bases from J, with 16 bases between. The CDR3 is 15 residues long. Sequencing input: blood. The TCR sequence derives from a woman aged 55 to 70 in good health. The gene calls are TRBV18 and TRBJ2-6; the D call may be TRBD1 or TRBD2 (5 bases each). DNA of the CDR3: TGTGCCAGCTCACCACGGGCAGAGGGGTTCTCCGTCCTGACTTTC. Translating gives CASSPRAEGFSVLTF.